This T cell receptor beta chain was observed in a study of blood T cell repertoires in COVID-19. Across the whole study: Collection of acute and convalescent COVID-19 samples took place in the United States, Italy and Spain. Nucleic acid was either cDNA or gDNA, and it came from T cells, B-cell-depleted T cells, or PBMCs.

The trim removed 0 bases at V and 3 bases at J, leaving 11 bases unmatched. The CDR3 covers 18 residues. Germline V gives CDR1 LGHNA, CDR2 YNFKEQ. As handled by the study authors: Estimation of nucleated cell counts was performed using reference gene primer amplification. The assay was immunoSEQ multiplex PCR, and TCRdb's table has in-frame clones only and misses some. V and J calls and clone size come straight from that table; D and trimming were deduced from the DNA. Here the sample spans roughly 64,000 clones, roughly 85% being singletons. The receptor's source is a man in his forties with acute or convalescent COVID-19. This chain links TRBV4-2 with TRBJ1-2, with 9 bases matching TRBD1. The specimen was peripheral blood. CDR3 protein: CASSQERGRTGVHYGYTF. CDR3 nucleotide sequence: TGTGCCAGCAGCCAAGAGAGGGGCAGGACAGGGGTCCACTATGGCTACACCTTC.